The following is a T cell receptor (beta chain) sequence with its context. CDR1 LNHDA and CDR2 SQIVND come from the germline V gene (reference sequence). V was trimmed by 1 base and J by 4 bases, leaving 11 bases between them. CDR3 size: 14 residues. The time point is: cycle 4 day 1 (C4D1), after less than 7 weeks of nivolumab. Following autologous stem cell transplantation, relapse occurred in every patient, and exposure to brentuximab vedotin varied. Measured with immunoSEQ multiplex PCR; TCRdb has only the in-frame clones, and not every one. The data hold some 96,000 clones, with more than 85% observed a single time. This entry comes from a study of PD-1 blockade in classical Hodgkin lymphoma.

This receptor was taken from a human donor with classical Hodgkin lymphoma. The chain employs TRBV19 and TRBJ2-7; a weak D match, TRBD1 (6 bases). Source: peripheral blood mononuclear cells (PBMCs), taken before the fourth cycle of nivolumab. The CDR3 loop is CASSIAWGRYEQYF. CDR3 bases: TGTGCCAGTAGTATAGCGTGGGGGCGTTACGAGCAGTACTTC.